This note documents a single T cell receptor beta chain sequence. This clonotype was counted only a few times. Its antigen has not been determined. Base qualities are missing; no much larger clone stands one base away. The data derive from a study of T-cell memory formation after mild COVID-19 (dated by TCRdb to the early 2020s). Context from the whole study: Most TCR sequence clusters were specific to one of the two donors. In a couple of donors, T-cell clones that expanded and contracted after mild COVID-19 were tracked by sequencing TCRalpha and TCRbeta repertoires over time. Two young, previously healthy adult volunteers, one female and one male, were included in the cohort.

General study outcomes and caveats: Only two mild cases were covered by the study, and larger cohorts that include severe cases with pre-infection samples were considered necessary. Balanced CD4/CD8 phenotypes were observed for clones contracting from day 15 to 85, whereas a bias towards CD4+ was observed for a second wave of clones expanding from day 15 to 37. Contracting CD4+ clones were found mainly in CM and EM memory subsets, while CD8+ clones were enriched in EMRA. Some responding clones were detected in pre-infection memory, which suggested that pre-existing cross-reactive memory T cells had joined the SARS-CoV-2 response. Whether the second-wave clones peaking on day 37 were SARS-CoV-2 specific was not confirmed.

Ficoll-Paque density gradient centrifugation was used to isolate PBMCs. Sequenced using an Illumina NovaSeq 6000. TCRalpha and TCRbeta cDNA libraries were constructed by 5'RACE with constant-segment primers, with sample barcodes and unique molecular identifiers being introduced. Trizol reagent was used to extract RNA from every sample. Amplification of the libraries took two PCR steps, and the second step added a second sample barcode plus Illumina TruSeq adapters. Sequencing of the libraries was done on an Illumina NovaSeq, producing 2 x 150 bp paired-end reads. For the original study's pipeline: The reads were demultiplexed and collapsed into UMI-guided consensus sequences using migec v1.2.7. With mixcr v2.1.11, UMI consensuses were aligned to TRA and TRB V and J templates and assembled into clonotypes. A clonotype was counted as expanded or contracted only if both edgeR and NoisET called the change significant, with noise models trained on biological replicates. For edgeR calls, the cutoffs were a false discovery rate-adjusted p below 0.01 and a log2 fold-change threshold of 1. PCA with hierarchical clustering of max-normalized trajectories of the 1000 most abundant clonotypes was used as exploratory dynamics analysis. Each responding clone was given a CD4 or CD8 phenotype based on the CD4+ and CD8+ repertoires, which had been sequenced separately. TCRdb handled the public reads itself, with Q25 trimming in fastp and clone calling in MiXCR, and kept productive beta chains. Records with the same CDR3 protein are collapsed into one entry carrying the most frequent genes and DNA. V and J calls and clone size were set by TCRdb, not the authors. This sample holds just over 400,000 distinct CDR3 sequences; more than 20% were observed only once. Around 12% of the sample goes to the ten largest clones.

Its CDR3 holds 14 amino acids, cysteine through phenylalanine. Only the CDR3 DNA is retained, 42 bases long and in frame from the first base. CDR1 is given as SGHRS and CDR2 as YFSETQ, both from the germline V gene. Trimming removed 6 bases from V and 2 bases from J, leaving 14 bases between the germline ends. The receptor was isolated from an adult woman who had mild COVID-19 (a few samples of this study predate the infection). The sample titles of this study are shuffled in the database, so cell type and time point are left out; the donor was told from shared clones. The chain uses TRBV5-1 and TRBJ1-2; confidence is insufficient to name the D gene. The sequencing sample was made of PBMCs or a T cell subset sorted from them (not recorded which). This receptor has the CDR3 CASTPRAGNYGYTF. The nucleotide sequence reads as follows: TGCGCCAGCACTCCGCGGGCGGGCAACTATGGCTACACCTTC.